This T cell receptor (beta chain) was sequenced in a study of T cells in tumors after PD-1 blockade. Points from the study as a whole: Among squamous cell carcinoma expanded CD8+ clones, approximately 46% of exhausted ones versus roughly 30% of others were novel.

Notes on this clone: Its antigen is as yet unknown.

The CDR3 is made up of 16 amino acids. Trimming removed 8 bases at V and 1 base at J, with 19 bases between. CDR1 and CDR2 (germline): LNHDA, SQIVND (reference sequence). Here immunoSEQ multiplex PCR was the method, and the copy in TCRdb shows in-frame clones only, minus some. The data show some 14,000 clones, with around 68% seen just once and more than 30% held by the top ten. Input was about 600 ng to 6,004 ng of genomic DNA from tumor or blood. Specimen: tumor tissue, collected after anti-PD-1 treatment. The receptor's source is a human donor with cutaneous squamous cell carcinoma. This sequence joins TRBV19 and TRBJ2-3; D ambiguous. As DNA, the CDR3 is TGTGCCAGTTCCCCTATGGCGTACGTAGGCACAGATACGCAGTATTTT. It encodes CASSPMAYVGTDTQYF. Based on the CDR3 plus reference TRBV19 and TRBJ2-3, the full variable domain is DGGITQSPKYLFRKEGQNVTLSCEQNLNHDAMYWYRQDPGQGLRLIYYSQIVNDFQKGDIAEGYSVSREKKESFPLTVTSAQKNPTAFYLCASSPMAYVGTDTQYFGPGTRLTVL.